The 11 T cell receptor beta chains below were found in one sample sequenced in a study of molecular identifiers for immune sequencing clone quantification. TCRdb passed the PCR reads through MiXCR, listing each CDR3 protein once. The table has 70,000 to 95,000 distinct CDR3 sequences, about 20% seen once. Sequencing input: naive CD8+ T cells from blood, with Jurkat cell RNA spiked in. The subset denotes: FACS-sorted CD8+CD4-CCR7+CD45RA+ naive T cells. All receptors come from a human donor in good health. Some libraries in this study had Jurkat cell RNA spiked in.

The sample holds many counts of this clonotype. The V call is TRBV30, the J call TRBJ1-2; 7 bases fit TRBD1. This CDR3 is 13 amino acids long. The V and J ends lost 1 base and 8 bases, in that order; junction bases with no gene match: 7. Germline CDR1 reads GTSNPN; CDR2 reads SVGIG (reference sequence). CDR3 nucleotides: TGTGCCTGGAGTGAAGGGACAGTTTCCGGCTACACCTTC. Amino acids: CAWSEGTVSGYTF.

This clonotype occurred many times. The chain recombines TRBV7-6 with TRBJ2-1; 7 nucleotides align to TRBD2. The CDR3 totals 13 residues. Germline assignment: CDR1 SGHVS and CDR2 FNYEAQ. V lost 1 base to trimming and J lost 8 bases; unmatched junction nucleotides: 2. CDR3 sequence: CASSLGSGYEQFF. The CDR3 nucleotides are TGTGCCAGCAGCTTAGGTAGCGGGTATGAGCAGTTCTTC.

The V gene is TRBV6-1, the J gene TRBJ1-5; D gene uncertain. This CDR3 spans 15 amino acids. Trimming took 0 bases from V and 6 from J, leaving 12 bases between them. Germline CDR1 reads MNHNS; CDR2 reads SASEGT. This CDR3 reads CASSEARHPSQPQHF. The DNA for the CDR3 is TGTGCCAGCAGTGAAGCGCGCCACCCAAGTCAGCCCCAGCATTTT.

This clonotype was seen more than once but under ten times. The rearrangement links TRBV4-3 to TRBJ2-7; 8 bases agree with TRBD2. J lost 3 bases, V lost 0 bases, and 7 bases had no gene match. The germline gives CDR1 LGHNA, CDR2 YSLEER. The CDR3 runs 16 residues. The CDR3 bases are TGCGCCAGCAGCCAAGATTATAGCGGGGCTTACTACGAGCAGTACTTC. Translation: CASSQDYSGAYYEQYF.

By sample share, this clonotype is medium-sized. This rearrangement joins TRBV5-4 to TRBJ2-3, with 9 bases identical to TRBD1. Germline V gene sequence: CDR1 SGHNT, CDR2 YYREEE (reference sequence). V lost 0 bases to trimming and J lost 4 bases; unmatched junction nucleotides: 0. The CDR3 spans 14 residues. The CDR3 DNA reads TGTGCCAGCAGCTTGGGACAGGGGGCAGATACGCAGTATTTT. Protein sequence: CASSLGQGADTQYF.

This clonotype occurred a few times. V is TRBV7-9 and J is TRBJ2-7; a possible D gene is TRBD2 (6 bases). V was clipped by 1 base and J by 4 bases, with 17 bases between them. The CDR3 has 16 amino acids. Looked up from germline, CDR1 is SEHNR and CDR2 is FQNEAQ (reference sequence). Here the CDR3 reads CASSLVGGIGGYEQYF. DNA for the CDR3: TGTGCCAGCAGCTTAGTAGGAGGGATTGGGGGGTACGAGCAGTACTTC.

Ten or more counts support this clonotype. V is TRBV6-6 and J is TRBJ1-1, with a possible D match to TRBD1 (5 bases). Trimming took 4 bases from V and 5 from J, leaving 11 bases between them. The CDR3 consists of 13 residues. The V gene's germline CDR1 is MNHNY and CDR2 SVGAGI (reference sequence). CDR3 sequence: CASSWAGSTEAFF. The CDR3 DNA reads TGTGCCAGCAGTTGGGCAGGGAGTACTGAAGCTTTCTTT.

This clonotype appeared many times. DNA of the CDR3: TGTGCCAGCAGTCCCCCGGGGACAGGGGCCGGGGAGCTGTTTTTT. It is translated as CASSPPGTGAGELFF. The rearrangement links TRBV12-3 or TRBV12-4 to TRBJ2-2; 10 bases are a match to TRBD1. Losses at the gene ends were 5 bases for V and 6 bases for J; bases not matched to a gene: 6. The CDR3 is made up of 15 amino acids.

Ten or more counts support this clonotype. CDR3 in amino acids: CSAHPAEWDNEQFF. The CDR3 DNA reads as TGCAGCGCCCATCCGGCAGAATGGGACAATGAGCAGTTCTTC. This chain joins TRBV29-1 and TRBJ2-1; D not resolved. V dropped 7 bases and J dropped 5 bases, with 18 bases sitting between them. Germline V gives CDR1 SQVTM, CDR2 ANQGSEA. The CDR3 runs to 14 residues.

As to this clonotype: A much larger clone is a single base away; this may be a read error. The chain is built from TRBV29-1 and TRBJ1-1; TRBD1 matches 8 bases. Germline-derived CDR1 and CDR2 are SQVTM and ANQGSEA. The CDR3 extends over 13 amino acids. The V and J ends lost 3 bases and 4 bases, in that order; junction bases with no gene match: 4. The CDR3 region is CSVERQGSTEAFF. For the CDR3, the DNA is TGCAGCGTTGAGAGACAGGGGAGCACTGAAGCTTTCTTT.

There are many counts of this clonotype. This chain joins TRBV5-1 and TRBJ1-3; 7 bases line up with TRBD1. Germline V CDR1 and CDR2: SGHRS, YFSETQ. Trimming at V came to 1 base and at J to 2 bases, leaving 3 bases not matched to a gene. The CDR3 runs to 15 residues. The CDR3 region has the DNA TGCGCCAGCAGCTTGACAGGGGTACCTGGAAACACCATATATTTT. Its translation is CASSLTGVPGNTIYF. Variable domain in full (rest from reference TRBV5-1 and TRBJ1-3): KAGVTQTPRYLIKTRGQQVTLSCSPISGHRSVSWYQQTPGQGLQFLFEYFSETQRNKGNFPGRFSGRQFSNSRSEMNVSTLELGDSALYLCASSLTGVPGNTIYFGEGSWLTVV.